A selection of T cell receptor beta chains follows, all from one sample in a study of cytomegalovirus exposure and HLA in healthy donors. Data came from immunoSEQ multiplex PCR; TCRdb stores just in-frame clones and leaves some out. The data show about 140,000 clones, with 80% seen just once and approximately 4.3% held by the top ten. Sequenced material: PBMCs. These receptor sequences come from a man aged 25-40 years in good health. Both conserved end residues are part of each CDR3. The order of the fields is J gene, V gene, CDR3 protein.

J gene: TRBJ2-6
V gene: TRBV19
CDR3 protein: CASSSQGQPSGANVLTF

J gene: TRBJ1-3
V gene: TRBV7-8
CDR3 protein: CASGTGGFGNTIYF

J gene: TRBJ2-2
V gene: TRBV4-3
CDR3 protein: CASSLGTSLLGGELFF

J gene: TRBJ2-7
V gene: TRBV7-9
CDR3 protein: CASSLVSQYEQYF

J gene: TRBJ2-5
V gene: TRBV5-1
CDR3 protein: CASSSPTSGQETQYF

J gene: TRBJ1-2
V gene: TRBV6-6
CDR3 protein: CASSLDRVNYGYTF

J gene: TRBJ1-5
V gene: TRBV6-5
CDR3 protein: CASSYASGSNQPQHF

J gene: TRBJ2-7
V gene: TRBV4-1
CDR3 protein: CASSQGGTGGLEQYF

J gene: TRBJ1-2
V gene: TRBV29-1
CDR3 protein: CSVRDRAGYGYTF

J gene: TRBJ2-7
V gene: TRBV7-2
CDR3 protein: CASSLFGYEQYF

J gene: TRBJ2-7
V gene: TRBV7-8
CDR3 protein: CASSSGGLAVYEQYF

J gene: TRBJ2-5
V gene: TRBV10-1
CDR3 protein: CASSGGGQGQETQYF

J gene: TRBJ2-1
V gene: TRBV6-6
CDR3 protein: CASSPSGPSSYNEQFF

J gene: TRBJ1-3
V gene: TRBV7-9
CDR3 protein: CSSSQPGGDTIYF

J gene: TRBJ1-6
V gene: TRBV18
CDR3 protein: CASSPQGFSYNSPLHF

J gene: TRBJ1-1
V gene: TRBV7-2
CDR3 protein: CASSSQGHTEAFF

J gene: TRBJ1-1
V gene: TRBV14
CDR3 protein: CASSQDLGQTNTEAFF

J gene: TRBJ1-1
V gene: TRBV7-8
CDR3 protein: CASSPLDSSYTEAFF

J gene: TRBJ2-3
V gene: TRBV30
CDR3 protein: CAWSVGAGATDTQYF

J gene: TRBJ2-1
V gene: TRBV27
CDR3 protein: CASSLWGTSGRTDNEQFF

J gene: TRBJ2-7
V gene: TRBV2
CDR3 protein: CASRAQGGGWGEQYF

J gene: NA
V gene: TRBV11-3
CDR3 protein: CASSLKYGWSEQYF